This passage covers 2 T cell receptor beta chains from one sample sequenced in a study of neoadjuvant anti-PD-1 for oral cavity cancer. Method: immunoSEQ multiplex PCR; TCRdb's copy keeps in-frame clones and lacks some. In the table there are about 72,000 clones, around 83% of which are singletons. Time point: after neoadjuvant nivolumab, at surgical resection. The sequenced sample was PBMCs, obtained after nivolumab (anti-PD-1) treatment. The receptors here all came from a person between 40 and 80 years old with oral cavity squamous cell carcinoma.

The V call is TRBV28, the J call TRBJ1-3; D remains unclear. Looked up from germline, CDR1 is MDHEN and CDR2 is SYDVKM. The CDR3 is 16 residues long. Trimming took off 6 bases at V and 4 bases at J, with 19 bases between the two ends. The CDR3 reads CASSPVKGVRGNTIYF. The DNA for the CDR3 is TGTGCCAGCAGCCCTGTAAAGGGAGTGAGGGGAAACACCATATATTTT.

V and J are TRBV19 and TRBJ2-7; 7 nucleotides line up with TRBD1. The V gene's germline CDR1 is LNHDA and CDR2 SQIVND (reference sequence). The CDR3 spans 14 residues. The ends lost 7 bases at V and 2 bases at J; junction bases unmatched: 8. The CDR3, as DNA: TGTGCCAGTACCCCTGGGCAGGGGGCCTACGAGCAGTACTTC. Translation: CASTPGQGAYEQYF.